The rows below give T cell receptor beta chains drawn from one sample of a study of identical twins. TCRdb recomputed calls from the 5' RACE reads with MiXCR, one row per CDR3 protein. Seen here are hundreds of thousands of distinct CDR3 sequences, roughly a quarter observed once, and the top ten hold 2.9%. These data were also reused for a study on T cells expressing NK-cell markers.

Material for sequencing was CD4+ T cells sorted from blood. These receptors originate from a woman under 30 in good health. Each CDR3 is given with its conserved first and last residue. Fields, in order: V gene, D gene, CDR3 length, clone size, J gene, CDR3 protein, CDR3 DNA. The D gene is left open where the match is weak. Clone size is given for some rows only: seen once, a few or many times, or a class if the clone is expanded.

>TRBV12-3/TRBV12-4|.|12|many|TRBJ2-2
CASSWGAGELFF
TGTGCCAGCAGCTGGGGGGCCGGGGAGCTGTTTTTT
>TRBV12-3/TRBV12-4|.|14|.|TRBJ2-7
CASSSREGLAEQYF
TGTGCCAGCAGTTCGAGGGAAGGACTGGCCGAGCAGTACTTC
>TRBV9|.|17|.|TRBJ2-3
CASSVEGGGPSTDTQYF
TGTGCCAGCAGCGTAGAGGGGGGCGGACCTAGCACAGATACGCAGTATTTT
>TRBV10-3|.|11|.|TRBJ1-2
CAISEDYGYTF
TGTGCCATCAGTGAAGACTATGGCTACACCTTC
>TRBV12-3/TRBV12-4|.|11|few|TRBJ1-3
CASSFKNTIYF
TGTGCCAGCAGTTTTAAGAACACCATATATTTT
>TRBV10-3|.|16|.|TRBJ2-1
CAISHRTGSSYNEQFF
TGTGCCATCAGCCACCGGACTGGGAGCTCCTACAATGAGCAGTTCTTC
>TRBV20-1|.|14|few|TRBJ2-2
CSASKGGNTGELFF
TGCAGTGCTAGTAAGGGAGGGAACACCGGGGAGCTGTTTTTT
>TRBV4-3|TRBD1|14|.|TRBJ2-7
CASSPGQGDFEQYF
TGCGCCAGCAGCCCGGGACAGGGGGACTTCGAGCAGTACTTC
>TRBV6-4|TRBD2|15|.|TRBJ2-3
CASRGLAGSTDTQYF
TGTGCCAGCAGAGGACTAGCGGGGAGCACAGATACGCAGTATTTT
>TRBV7-8|.|13|.|TRBJ2-3
CASSLALVDTQYF
TGTGCCAGCAGCTTAGCGCTTGTAGATACGCAGTATTTT
>TRBV12-3/TRBV12-4|.|14|few|TRBJ2-7
CASSFGGLPYEQYF
TGTGCCAGCAGTTTTGGGGGCCTCCCCTACGAGCAGTACTTC
>TRBV20-1|.|12|.|TRBJ2-7
CSARKLHYEQYF
TGCAGTGCTAGAAAGCTTCATTACGAGCAGTACTTC
>TRBV5-5|TRBD1|14|many|TRBJ2-1
CASSLDRVVNEQFF
TGTGCCAGCAGTTTAGACAGGGTGGTCAATGAGCAGTTCTTC
>TRBV5-4|TRBD2|13|many|TRBJ2-3
CASSLEGTSFWYF
TGTGCCAGCAGCTTGGAGGGGACTAGCTTTTGGTATTTT
>TRBV19|.|15|.|TRBJ2-1
CASSIVAAPGDEQFF
TGTGCCAGTAGTATAGTAGCGGCCCCCGGAGATGAGCAGTTCTTC
>TRBV18|.|13|.|TRBJ2-7
CASSPLLNDEQYF
TGTGCCAGCTCACCCCTCCTTAATGACGAGCAGTACTTC
>TRBV7-6|TRBD1|16|few|TRBJ1-2
CASSLEGWAGGRGYTF
TGTGCCAGCAGCTTAGAGGGTTGGGCCGGCGGCAGGGGGTACACCTTC
>TRBV5-1|TRBD1|18|.|TRBJ2-2
CASSLVPATGANTGELFF
TGCGCCAGCAGCTTGGTTCCGGCGACAGGGGCGAACACCGGGGAGCTGTTTTTT
>TRBV12-3/TRBV12-4|.|15|.|TRBJ1-4
CASATAKDREEKLFF
TGTGCCAGCGCGACCGCCAAGGACCGCGAAGAAAAACTGTTTTTT
>TRBV7-9|TRBD2|15|.|TRBJ2-7
CASSFSGGFSYEQYF
TGTGCCAGCAGCTTTAGCGGGGGGTTCTCCTACGAGCAGTACTTC
>TRBV6-2/TRBV6-3|.|13|.|TRBJ2-5
CASSKRGEETQYF
TGTGCCAGCAGCAAGCGCGGTGAAGAGACCCAGTACTTC
>TRBV7-2|TRBD2|16|few|TRBJ2-1
CASSSTSGSLMSGQFF
TGTGCCAGCAGCTCGACTAGCGGGAGCCTTATGAGCGGGCAGTTCTTC
>TRBV5-1|.|14|few|TRBJ1-3
CASSLVPSGDTIYF
TGCGCCAGCAGCTTGGTTCCGTCGGGGGACACCATATATTTT
>TRBV20-1|.|13|few|TRBJ1-1
CSGRVARVTEAFF
TGCAGTGGGCGAGTAGCCCGTGTCACTGAAGCTTTCTTT
>TRBV6-1|.|13|.|TRBJ2-4
CASSSHDKPVPYF
TGTGCCAGCAGCTCACACGACAAGCCGGTCCCGTACTTC
>TRBV5-1|.|15|few|TRBJ2-1
CASSLDGQNYNEQFF
TGCGCCAGCAGCTTGGATGGACAGAACTACAATGAGCAGTTCTTC
>TRBV2|.|13|few|TRBJ2-1
CASSWEADNEQFF
TGTGCCAGCAGTTGGGAGGCGGACAATGAGCAGTTCTTC
>TRBV6-5|TRBD1|15|few|TRBJ2-7
CASSYRTGVLAEQYF
TGTGCCAGCAGTTACCGGACAGGGGTACTCGCCGAGCAGTACTTC
>TRBV14|.|14|.|TRBJ2-2
CASSQGSTTGELFF
TGTGCCAGCAGCCAAGGTTCCACCACCGGGGAGCTGTTTTTT
>TRBV20-1|TRBD1|15|.|TRBJ2-7
CSARSHAGGSYEQYF
TGCAGTGCTAGAAGTCATGCAGGGGGTTCCTACGAGCAGTACTTC
>TRBV6-1|TRBD2|16|few|TRBJ2-1
CASSVYERGGYNEQFF
TGTGCCAGCAGTGTGTACGAGCGGGGGGGATACAATGAGCAGTTCTTC
>TRBV20-1|TRBD2|15|.|TRBJ2-1
CSASALTSAYNEQFF
TGCAGTGCTAGTGCCCTGACTAGCGCTTACAATGAGCAGTTCTTC
>TRBV20-1|TRBD2|13|few|TRBJ2-5
CSAREVAGETQYF
TGCAGTGCTAGAGAGGTAGCGGGAGAGACCCAGTACTTC
>TRBV29-1|TRBD1|12|few|TRBJ1-2
CSGGDRVDGYTF
TGCAGCGGGGGGGACAGGGTCGATGGCTACACCTTC
>TRBV20-1|.|12|.|TRBJ1-1
CSARSRGPEAFF
TGCAGTGCTAGATCGCGGGGCCCCGAAGCTTTCTTT
>TRBV20-1|TRBD1|16|.|TRBJ1-5
CSARDRDRVSNQPQHF
TGCAGTGCTAGAGATCGGGACAGGGTCAGCAATCAGCCCCAGCATTTT
>TRBV5-1|.|15|.|TRBJ2-3
CASSLGVGGQDTQYF
TGCGCCAGCAGCTTGGGGGTGGGGGGGCAAGATACGCAGTATTTT
>TRBV27|TRBD1|16|.|TRBJ2-3
CASSPRSTGRGDTQYF
TGTGCCAGCAGTCCCCGCTCGACAGGGCGTGGGGATACGCAGTATTTT
>TRBV5-1|.|15|.|TRBJ1-3
CASSLQGARGNTIYF
TGCGCCAGCAGCTTGCAAGGGGCGAGGGGAAACACCATATATTTT
>TRBV6-1|TRBD1|14|few|TRBJ2-7
CASTGTDYPYEQYF
TGTGCCAGCACTGGGACAGACTATCCCTACGAGCAGTACTTC
>TRBV10-3|.|13|.|TRBJ1-2
CAISGNGYYGYTF
TGTGCCATCAGTGGGAACGGATACTATGGCTACACCTTC
>TRBV29-1|TRBD2|18|few|TRBJ2-7
CSVGRTSGNLPAAWVQYF
TGCAGCGTTGGCCGGACTAGCGGGAACTTACCTGCAGCCTGGGTGCAGTACTTC
>TRBV30|TRBD1|13|many|TRBJ2-5
CASQGQGKETQYF
TGTGCCAGCCAGGGACAGGGAAAAGAGACCCAGTACTTC
>TRBV2|.|14|.|TRBJ2-2
CASRDSANTGELFF
TGTGCCAGCAGGGACAGCGCGAACACCGGGGAGCTGTTTTTT
>TRBV20-1|.|13|.|TRBJ1-1
CSANLGAYTEAFF
TGCAGTGCTAACCTGGGGGCTTACACTGAAGCTTTCTTT
>TRBV27|.|14|.|TRBJ2-7
CASSLTRPTYEQYF
TGTGCCAGCAGTTTAACCAGGCCGACCTACGAGCAGTACTTC
>TRBV6-5|.|16|.|TRBJ1-6
CASSYGGFTYNSPLHF
TGTGCCAGCAGTTACGGAGGGTTCACCTATAATTCACCCCTCCACTTT